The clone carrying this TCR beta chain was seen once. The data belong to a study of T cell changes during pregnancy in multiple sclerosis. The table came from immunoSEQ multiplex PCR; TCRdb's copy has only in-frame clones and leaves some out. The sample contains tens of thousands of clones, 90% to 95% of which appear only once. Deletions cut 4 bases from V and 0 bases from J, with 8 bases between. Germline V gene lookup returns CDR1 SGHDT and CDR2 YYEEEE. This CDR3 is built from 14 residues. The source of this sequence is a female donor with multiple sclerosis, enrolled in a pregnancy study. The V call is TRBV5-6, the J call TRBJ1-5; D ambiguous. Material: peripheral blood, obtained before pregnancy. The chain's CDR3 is CASSTTGSNQPQHF. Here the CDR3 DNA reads TGTGCCAGCAGCACGACGGGTAGCAATCAGCCCCAGCATTTT.